This T cell receptor (beta chain) came from a study of T cell repertoires in cytomegalovirus infection (dated by TCRdb to between 2017 and 2020). The study in broad terms: Alongside well-studied HLA-B-restricted epitopes, the peptide stimulations were aimed at recently identified HLA-C-restricted CMV epitopes, whose presentation resists viral immunomodulation. The HLA type of each donor mattered for the analysis, because public TCR beta signatures pointed to carriage of CMV infection along with the matching HLA type.

Overall study outcomes, separate from this receptor: The ex vivo response was dominated by HLA-C-restricted CMV-specific TCR beta clonotypes, which also provided the single most frequent clonotype in two of eight donors. Carriers of CMV infection plus the relevant HLA type were discriminated by the cumulative frequency of public TCR beta family members in the study cohort and in an independent roughly 350-donor cohort.

Taken with the paper, the label for treatment or condition translates to: in vitro stimulation with specific CMV peptide epitopes to enrich CMV-specific T cells. In its sample, this clonotype comes out as medium-sized (0.01 to 0.1%). The antigen it binds to is not known. No per-base quality is available; no much larger clone lies one base away. Sequencing used an Illumina HiSeq 1500. TCRdb ran its own pipeline on the public reads, namely fastp trimming at Q25 and MiXCR clone calling, and kept in-frame beta chains. Every CDR3 protein is listed once, alongside the most common genes and DNA of its rows. For this sample the table gives hundreds of thousands of distinct CDR3 sequences, of which around a third were detected only once. Around 11% of the sample lies in the top ten. Trimming leaves V shorter by 5 bases and J shorter by 7 bases, with the junction holding 8 bases beyond the gene matches. The CDR3 runs 14 residues from the cysteine to the phenylalanine. CDR3 DNA is the only sequence kept; it has 42 bases, read in frame from the first base. The CDR1 and CDR2 encoded by the germline V gene are SGHTA and FQGNSA.

This receptor was identified in a human donor in good health (CMV status not recorded). Some clones in this sample may be carry-over from other donors' samples. The chain is encoded by TRBV7-2 joined to TRBJ1-5; the junction holds 7 bases that match TRBD1. The sequencing here drew on cultured CD8+ T cells from PBMCs, taken from culture after CMV antigen stimulation. The CDR3 region reads CASSITGARQPQHF. The nucleotide sequence reads TGTGCCAGCAGCATAACAGGGGCGAGGCAGCCCCAGCATTTT.